A selection of T cell receptor beta chains follows, all from one sample in a study of T cell responses to AZD1222 COVID-19 vaccine. Sequencing was performed with immunoSEQ multiplex PCR; in TCRdb, only in-frame clones are kept and a portion is missing. Of about 120,000 clones listed, 90% are singletons. The input for sequencing was peripheral blood, taken on day 0 of AZD1222 vaccination. These receptors were collected from an adult in good health. Both conserved end residues are part of each CDR3. The D gene is left open where the match is weak. Size is omitted from some rows. Given values are once, few, many or a class for expanded clones.

V gene	D gene	J gene	clone size	CDR3 DNA	CDR3 protein
TRBV6-2/TRBV6-3	.	TRBJ1-5	once	TGTGCCAGCAGTTATGGAGGGCCGGTCAGCAATCAGCCCCAGCATTTT	CASSYGGPVSNQPQHF
TRBV3-1/TRBV3-2	.	TRBJ1-1	.	TGTGCCAGCAGCCAACCAGGCGAAGCTTTCTTT	CASSQPGEAFF
TRBV6-1	.	TRBJ1-4	.	TGTGCCAGCAGTGAAGAAATGTTTTGGCAAGGAGCAACAACTAATGAAAAACTGTTTTTT	CASSEEMFWQGATTNEKLFF
TRBV7-8	.	TRBJ1-5	.	TGTGCCAGCAGCTTAAAGAACCTGCCTCTCAATCAGCCCCAGCATTTT	CASSLKNLPLNQPQHF
TRBV10-2	.	TRBJ2-7	.	TGCGCCAGCAGTGTCTCCCCAGCCTACGAGCAGTACTTC	CASSVSPAYEQYF
TRBV10-3	.	TRBJ2-2	once	TGTGCCATCAGGAGCCAGGGAGTGGCCACCGGGGAGCTGTTTTTT	CAIRSQGVATGELFF
TRBV5-8	.	TRBJ2-7	.	TGTGCCAGCAGCTTGACCCCCTACGAGCAGTACTTC	CASSLTPYEQYF
TRBV3-1/TRBV3-2	.	TRBJ1-1	.	TGTGCCAGCAGCGTGAAAGAGAACACTGAAGCTTTCTTT	CASSVKENTEAFF
TRBV9	.	TRBJ2-3	.	TGTGCCAGCAGCCCAGAAGGGGCTACGCAGTATTTT	CASSPEGATQYF
TRBV29-1	.	TRBJ2-5	.	TGCAGCGTAACGACCGGGGAAAGGGAGACCCAGTACTTC	CSVTTGERETQYF
TRBV5-4	.	TRBJ1-1	.	TGTGCCAGCAGCTTCGTGGATATGAACACTGAAGCTTTCTTT	CASSFVDMNTEAFF